The clone carrying this T cell receptor (beta chain) was seen ten or more times. The data are from a study of T cells in Graves' hyperthyroidism and ophthalmopathy. Researchers took RNA transcripts and amplified the TCR beta CDR3 regions from them. Researchers ran a first-round RT-PCR on the TCR CDR3 using the HTBI primer set. TCRdb reprocessed the multiplex PCR reads via MiXCR and lists one record per CDR3 protein. The sample lists 300,000 to 350,000 distinct CDR3 sequences; roughly 20% were seen once. Researchers barred patients who had uncontrolled infection, other autoimmune disease, pregnancy or lactation. The CDR3 is 17 residues long. Trimming cost V 8 bases and J 5 bases; bases outside gene matches: 10.

What was sequenced was blood. This sequence was found in a woman in her forties with Graves' ophthalmopathy. The chain recombines TRBV12-3 or TRBV12-4 with TRBJ2-3; TRBD2 matches at 16 bases. In nucleotides, the CDR3 is TGTGCCAGCTCCCCAGGGACTAGCGGGAGGGAGGTAGATACGCAGTATTTT. Translation: CASSPGTSGREVDTQYF.